Sequencing of this TCR beta chain was carried out in a study of regulatory T cells in long-lasting Graves disease. Findings and caveats of the study: Thyroid tissue was not sampled; only peripheral blood was.

This clonotype was picked up many times. Its antigen is still unknown. J gave up 5 bases and V 8 bases, and 7 bases lay outside the gene matches. Germline V gene data show CDR1 as SNHLY and CDR2 as FYNNEI. This CDR3 spans 14 amino acids. Construction of the TCR beta libraries employed iRepertoire HTBI primers in conjunction with Arm-PCR of CDR3 regions. MiXCR, applied by TCRdb to the multiplex PCR reads, yields one record per CDR3 protein. The data contain some 410,000 distinct CDR3 sequences, about 16% of them singletons. The time point denotes: newly diagnosed GD, antithyroid drugs for less than 3 months. Extracted PBMC RNA gave rise to the TCR library. The data also belong to a second study, concerning T cells in Graves' hyperthyroidism and ophthalmopathy.

The chain uses TRBV2 and TRBJ2-1, with 9 bases fitting TRBD1. The sample was peripheral blood mononuclear cells (PBMCs), taken at new diagnosis, from a patient treated with antithyroid drugs. This receptor was obtained from a woman in her twenties or thirties with Graves disease. The chain's CDR3 is CASGTGRSNNEQFF. The CDR3, as DNA: TGTGCCAGCGGGACAGGGAGGTCCAACAATGAGCAGTTCTTC.